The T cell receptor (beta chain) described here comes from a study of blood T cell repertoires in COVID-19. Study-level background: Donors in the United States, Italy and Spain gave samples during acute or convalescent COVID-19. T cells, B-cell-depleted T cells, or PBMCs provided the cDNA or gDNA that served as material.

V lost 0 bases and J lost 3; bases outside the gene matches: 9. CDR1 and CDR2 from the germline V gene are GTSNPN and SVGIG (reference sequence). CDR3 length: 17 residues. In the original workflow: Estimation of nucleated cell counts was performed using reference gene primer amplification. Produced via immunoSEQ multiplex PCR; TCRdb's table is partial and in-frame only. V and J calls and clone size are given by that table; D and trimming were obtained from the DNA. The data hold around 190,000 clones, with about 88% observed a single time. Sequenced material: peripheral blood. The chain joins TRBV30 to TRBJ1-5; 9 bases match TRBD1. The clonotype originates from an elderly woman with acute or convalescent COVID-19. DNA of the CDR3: TGTGCCTGGAGTGTGGGTCCCGGGACAGGGTTCAATCAGCCCCAGCATTTT. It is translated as CAWSVGPGTGFNQPQHF.